Each of the 15 T cell receptor beta chains below was sequenced from the same sample in a study of T cell responses to AZD1222 COVID-19 vaccine. Measured with immunoSEQ multiplex PCR; TCRdb has only the in-frame clones, and not every one. The table shows about 130,000 clones, with 80% to 90% occurring only once. The specimen comprised peripheral blood, sampled 28 days after the second AZD1222 dose. These receptors all stem from an adult who received the AZD1222 COVID-19 vaccine.

The rearrangement links TRBV6-5 to TRBJ2-1; 10 bases map to TRBD2. The CDR3 has 13 residues. CDR1 and CDR2 from the germline V gene are MNHEY and SVGAGI. The V gene end was trimmed by 7 bases and the J gene end by 4 bases; junction bases not matched to a gene: 1. The CDR3 DNA is TGTGCCAGCATAGCGGGAGGTTACAATGAGCAGTTCTTC. It translates to CASIAGGYNEQFF.

This chain joins TRBV11-2 and TRBJ2-7; 9 bases map to TRBD1. Germline V gene data show CDR1 as SGHAT and CDR2 as FQNNGV. CDR3 size: 17 residues. V was clipped by 1 base and J by 0 bases; unmatched bases: 7. CDR3 nucleotides: TGTGCCAGCAGCTTAGTTCTAGGGACAGGGAGCTCCTACGAGCAGTACTTC. Translation: CASSLVLGTGSSYEQYF.

The table lists this clone with a few counts. V is TRBV4-1 and J is TRBJ1-1, with TRBD1 matching 11 bases. J lost 4 bases, V lost 4 bases, and 11 bases had no gene match. CDR3 length equals 17 residues. Per germline, CDR1 MGHRA and CDR2 YSYEKL. The CDR3 DNA reads as TGCGCCAGCAGCCCTGCCATTGGACAGGGGGCACCCACTGAAGCTTTCTTT. Protein sequence: CASSPAIGQGAPTEAFF.

The chain combines TRBV7-2 with TRBJ1-1; D gene unclear. Per the germline V gene, CDR1 is SGHTA and CDR2 is FQGNSA. V lost 1 base and J 2 bases, leaving 11 bases between the germline ends. There are 15 residues in the CDR3. The CDR3 nucleotides read TGTGCCAGCAGCTTAGAACAGAGCCATAACACTGAAGCTTTCTTT. Translation gives CASSLEQSHNTEAFF.

The V gene is TRBV15, the J gene TRBJ1-2; D not resolved. The length of the CDR3 is 15 residues. Trimming removed 5 bases from V and 1 base from J, with 14 bases in between. In germline, CDR1 is LNHNV, CDR2 YYDKDF (reference sequence). In DNA form, the CDR3 reads TGTGCCACCAGCGAACATTTTGGGTATAACTATGGCTACACCTTC. The encoded protein is CATSEHFGYNYGYTF.

This clone was seen more than once but under ten times. The V and J genes are TRBV5-5 and TRBJ1-5; a possible D gene is TRBD1 (5 bases). Trimming left V 3 bases short and J 1 base short, with 11 bases between. Germline CDR1 reads SGHKS; CDR2 reads YYEKEE (reference sequence). This CDR3 region has 15 residues. The CDR3 region is CASSSQGGSNQPQHF. CDR3 DNA: TGTGCCAGCAGCTCCCAGGGTGGGAGCAATCAGCCCCAGCATTTT.

The genes are TRBV29-1 and TRBJ1-1; D is unresolved. This CDR3 spans 13 amino acids. Between the trimmed V and J ends, which lost 1 base and 6 bases, there was a span of 12 bases. The germline V gene encodes CDR1 SQVTM and CDR2 ANQGSEA. The CDR3 here is CSVEGQRGAEAFF. The CDR3 nucleotides read TGCAGCGTTGAAGGCCAGCGAGGAGCTGAAGCTTTCTTT.

The CDR3 region is CASTRGLRTEAFF. The DNA for the CDR3 is TGTGCCAGCACACGGGGGCTGCGCACTGAAGCTTTCTTT. V and J are TRBV12-3 or TRBV12-4 and TRBJ1-1, with D possibly TRBD1 on 6 matching bases. Trimming removed 7 bases at V and 4 bases at J, with 13 bases between. This CDR3 is 13 amino acids long.

The V and J genes are TRBV7-2 and TRBJ1-5, with TRBD1 matching over 10 bases. This CDR3 region has 15 residues. From germline, CDR1 is SGHTA and CDR2 FQGNSA. Trimming cost V 7 bases and J 7 bases; bases outside gene matches: 10. Here the CDR3 DNA reads TGTGCCAGCACCAGACAGGGGGCGGGAGGGCAGCCCCAGCATTTT. It is translated as CASTRQGAGGQPQHF.

V usage is TRBV7-2 and J usage is TRBJ2-3, with TRBD2 matching 7 bases. The CDR3 sequence is 13 residues long. CDR1 is SGHTA, CDR2 FQGNSA, per germline. The ends lost 5 bases at V and 6 bases at J; junction bases unmatched: 5. This CDR3 reads CASSTAGPDTQYF. The DNA of the CDR3 is TGTGCCAGCAGCACAGCGGGGCCCGATACGCAGTATTTT.

The V call is TRBV7-9, the J call TRBJ1-1, with a possible D match to TRBD1 (5 bases). This CDR3 region has 16 residues. The V end lost 5 bases, the J end lost 1 base, and 17 bases lay between the germline ends. Per germline, CDR1 SEHNR and CDR2 FQNEAQ (reference sequence). The CDR3 nucleotides read TGTGCCAGCAGCCATACCCCACAGGTGAGGAACACTGAAGCTTTCTTT. The encoded protein is CASSHTPQVRNTEAFF.

The V gene is TRBV7-2, the J gene TRBJ1-1; D remains unclear. V lost 7 bases, J lost 1 base, and 10 bases lay in between. Germline lookup yields CDR1 SGHTA and CDR2 FQGNSA. CDR3 length: 13 residues. CDR3 protein: CASTPQRNTEAFF. The CDR3 coding sequence is TGTGCCAGCACACCACAGCGGAACACTGAAGCTTTCTTT.

The chain links TRBV2 to TRBJ1-6; perhaps TRBD1 as D (5 bases). Germline V CDR1 and CDR2: SNHLY, FYNNEI. The CDR3 covers 14 residues. V lost 4 bases and J lost 6, with 10 bases in between. The CDR3 nucleotides read TGTGCCAGCAGTGCAGGGTCCCCTAATTCACCCCTCCACTTT. Translating it yields CASSAGSPNSPLHF.

The chain uses TRBV6-6 and TRBJ2-1; 9 positions agree with TRBD2. This CDR3 spans 16 amino acids. With V trimmed by 4 bases and J by 3 bases, 7 bases remained unmatched. Germline V lookup: CDR1 MNHNY, CDR2 SVGAGI (reference sequence). CDR3 in amino acids: CASSSPLAGSYNEQFF. DNA for the CDR3: TGTGCCAGCAGTTCCCCTCTAGCGGGAAGCTACAATGAGCAGTTCTTC.

This clone occurred many times. The V call is TRBV7-9, the J call TRBJ1-6, with D unresolved. The CDR3 length is 17 residues. Germline CDR1 reads SEHNR; CDR2 reads FQNEAQ (reference sequence). The V and J ends lost 4 bases and 0 bases respectively, with 13 bases between them. CDR3 nucleotide sequence: TGTGCCAGCAGCTATTCTGACCCTAGCTCCTATAATTCACCCCTCCACTTT. It translates to CASSYSDPSSYNSPLHF.